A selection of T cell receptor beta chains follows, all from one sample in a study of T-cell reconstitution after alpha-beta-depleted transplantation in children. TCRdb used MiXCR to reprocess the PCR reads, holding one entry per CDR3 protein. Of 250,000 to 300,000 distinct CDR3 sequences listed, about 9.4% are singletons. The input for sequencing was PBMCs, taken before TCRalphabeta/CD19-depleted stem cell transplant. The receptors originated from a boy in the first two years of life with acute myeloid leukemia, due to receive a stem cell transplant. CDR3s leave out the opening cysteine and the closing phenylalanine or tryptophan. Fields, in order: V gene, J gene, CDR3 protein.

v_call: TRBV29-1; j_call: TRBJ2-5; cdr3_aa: SVSDSGVQETQY
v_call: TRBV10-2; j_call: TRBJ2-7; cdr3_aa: ASMGGREQY
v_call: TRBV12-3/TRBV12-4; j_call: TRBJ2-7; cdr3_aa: ASSLESRGREQY
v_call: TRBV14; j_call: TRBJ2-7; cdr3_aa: ASSQDLAGSYEQY
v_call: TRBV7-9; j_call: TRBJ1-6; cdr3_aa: ASSQAGVASNSPLH
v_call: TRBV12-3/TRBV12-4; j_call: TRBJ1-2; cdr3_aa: ASRPGTAKDYGYT
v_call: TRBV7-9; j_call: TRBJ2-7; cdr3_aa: ASSPPDRNYEQY
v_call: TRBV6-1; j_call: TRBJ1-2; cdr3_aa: ASSDDGGLPWNYGYT
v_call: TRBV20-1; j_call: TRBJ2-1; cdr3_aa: SARYGRAYNEQF
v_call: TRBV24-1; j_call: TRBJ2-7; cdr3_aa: ATSGGLAATYEQY
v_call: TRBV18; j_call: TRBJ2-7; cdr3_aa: ASSLLPLEIGEQY
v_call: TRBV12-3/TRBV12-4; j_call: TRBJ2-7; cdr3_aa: ASSLNRYYEQY
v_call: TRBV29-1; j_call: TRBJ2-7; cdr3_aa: SVGPPIARWLREQY
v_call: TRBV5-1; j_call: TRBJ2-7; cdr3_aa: ASSLATGGSSYEQY
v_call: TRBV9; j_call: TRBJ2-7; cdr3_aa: ASHEQY
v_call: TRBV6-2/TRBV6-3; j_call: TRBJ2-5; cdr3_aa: ASSKDLGLAGLPRETQY
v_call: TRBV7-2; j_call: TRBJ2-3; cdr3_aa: ASSLVGTSGRAQY
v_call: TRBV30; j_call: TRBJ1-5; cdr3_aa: AWSDRVNQPQH
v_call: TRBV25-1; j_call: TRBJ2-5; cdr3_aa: ASSEGTQY
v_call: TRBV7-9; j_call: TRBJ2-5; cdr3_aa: ASRSNRDSLQETQY
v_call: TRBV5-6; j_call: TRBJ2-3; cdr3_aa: ASANRRSYTDTQY
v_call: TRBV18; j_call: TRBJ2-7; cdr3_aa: ASSPGRESHEQY
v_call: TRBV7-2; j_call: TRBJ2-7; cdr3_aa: ASSLVPLYEQY
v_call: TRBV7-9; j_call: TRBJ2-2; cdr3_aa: ASSGTGAYTGELF
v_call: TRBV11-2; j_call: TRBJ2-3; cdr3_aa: ASSFRARQISSTDTQY
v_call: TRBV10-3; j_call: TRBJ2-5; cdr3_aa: AISEFRDRGLGETQY
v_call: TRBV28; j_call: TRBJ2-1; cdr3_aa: ASSLSGTYNEQF
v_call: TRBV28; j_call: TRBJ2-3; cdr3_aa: ASSSAWGQGAWDTQY
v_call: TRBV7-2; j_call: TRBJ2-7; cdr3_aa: ASSPWREGYEQY
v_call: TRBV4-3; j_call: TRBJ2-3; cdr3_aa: ASSQEAASTDTQY
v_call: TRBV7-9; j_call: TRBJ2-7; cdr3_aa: ASSFGISYEQY
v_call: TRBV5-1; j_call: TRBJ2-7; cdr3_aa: ASSVRGLADSYEQY
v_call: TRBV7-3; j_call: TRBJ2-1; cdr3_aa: ASSLIPTSGGNNDQF
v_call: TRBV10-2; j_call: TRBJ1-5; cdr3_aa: ASSERMGQPQH
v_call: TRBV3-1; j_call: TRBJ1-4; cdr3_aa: ASSQVNYEKLF
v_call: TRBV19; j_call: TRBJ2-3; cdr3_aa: ASSNPGRPTDTQY
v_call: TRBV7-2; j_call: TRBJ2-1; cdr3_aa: ASSLAMGLGSYNEQF
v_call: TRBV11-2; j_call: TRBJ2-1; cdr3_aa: ASSRRGSGAYNEQF
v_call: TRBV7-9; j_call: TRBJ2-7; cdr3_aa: ASRRDREPYEQY
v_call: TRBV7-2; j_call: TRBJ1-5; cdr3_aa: ASSSRPDGQPQH
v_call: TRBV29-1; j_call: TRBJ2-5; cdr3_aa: SVRGRAQETQY
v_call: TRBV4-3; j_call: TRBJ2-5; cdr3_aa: ASSQDRTSGPQETQY
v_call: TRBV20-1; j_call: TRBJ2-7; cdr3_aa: SARGGLAGLYEQY
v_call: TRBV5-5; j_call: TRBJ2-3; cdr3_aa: ASSLQAGGPTDTQY
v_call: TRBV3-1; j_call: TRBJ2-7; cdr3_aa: ASGLLGASYEQY
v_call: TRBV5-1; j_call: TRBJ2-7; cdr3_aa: ASRNPGTSGGSSYEQY
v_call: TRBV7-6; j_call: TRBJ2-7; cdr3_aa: ASSLAAAAPVGEQY
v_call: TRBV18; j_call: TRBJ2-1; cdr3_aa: ASSPRRGTSGNNEQF
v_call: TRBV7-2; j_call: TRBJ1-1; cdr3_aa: ASSGGPSTEAF
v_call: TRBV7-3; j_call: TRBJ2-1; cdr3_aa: ASSLAGTTYNEQF
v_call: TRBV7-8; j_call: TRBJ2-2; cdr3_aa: ASRNRDRVTGELF
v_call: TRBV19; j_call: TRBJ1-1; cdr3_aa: ASSIQGMNTEAF
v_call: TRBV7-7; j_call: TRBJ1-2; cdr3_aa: ASSLAGTAYGYT
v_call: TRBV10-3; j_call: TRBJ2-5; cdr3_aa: AISEGLQGKVETQY
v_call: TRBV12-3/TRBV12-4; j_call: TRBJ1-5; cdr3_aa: ASSFGGNLGNPGNQPQH
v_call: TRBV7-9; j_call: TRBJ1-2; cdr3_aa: ASSFPVDRDGYT
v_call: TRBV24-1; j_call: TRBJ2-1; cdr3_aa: ATNEGGGLGEQF